This T cell receptor (beta chain) stems from a study of blood T cell repertoires in COVID-19 (dated by TCRdb to about 2020). For the wider study: Samples covering the acute and convalescent phases of COVID-19 were provided by collaborators in the United States, Italy and Spain. The prospective study material was composed of cDNA or gDNA derived from T cells, B-cell-depleted T cells, or PBMCs. Subjects who had been exposed to COVID-19, were actively infected with it, or had recovered from it provided the deeply sampled blood TCRbeta repertoires that made up the dataset. The repertoires were released in a freely available public database meant as a resource for research on the immune response to SARS-CoV-2. Samples were obtained from the ongoing ImmuneRACE study (first 160 participants) and from about 1,300 subjects provided by 6 global collaborators. A de-identified subject ID, COVID-19 status, age in years and sex were almost always included in the sample metadata. Where available, HLA class I and class II types were obtained from metadata supplied by the sample provider rather than from assay-based typing. The paper as a whole reports these results and caveats: Clinical and demographic metadata were provided uncurated, with the amount varying by source and participant.

Each collaborating institution followed its own protocols to collect whole blood in K2EDTA tubes. For TCRbeta analysis, collaborators shipped samples in one of three forms: frozen whole blood, isolated PBMCs, or DNA extracted from either of those sample types. This clone was detected a few times. This receptor's antigen is unknown. No quality values exist for individual bases; no much larger clone is one base distant. TCRbeta CDR3 regions were amplified from genomic DNA by means of the immunoSEQ Assay, a bias-controlled multiplex PCR. The paper's processing steps were these. Within the assay, amplification of reference gene primers was used to estimate how many nucleated cells each sample contained. To quantify the absolute abundance of each unique TCRbeta CDR3 rearrangement, sequence reads were collapsed and filtered. For each sample, productive Simpson clonality was calculated as the square root of Simpson's diversity index across productive rearrangements. This immuneACCESS table, as held by TCRdb, lists in-frame sequences with V and J called but not all clones. Of the missing ones, under half trace to an unresolved V gene in checked studies; the others have no known cause. That table is the source of V, J and clone size, and D and trimming were worked out from the DNA. The sample table contains a few hundred thousand clones; only one count was recorded for 86% of them. The ten largest clonotypes hold roughly 5.8% of the sample.

The source is a man between 60 and 70 years old with acute or convalescent COVID-19. The sample taken for sequencing was peripheral blood.

The sequence in DNA is TGTGCCAGCAGCTTGCGACAAGCTAACTATGGCTACACCTTC. Translated, it gives CASSLRQANYGYTF. The rearranged chain carries TRBV5-4 and TRBJ1-2; a confident D gene designation cannot be given. The CDR3 holds 14 amino acids from the cysteine to the phenylalanine. CDR3 DNA only is kept here, 42 bases in frame from base 1. V sheds 1 base and J sheds 0 bases, leaving 7 bases between their ends. The germline V gene (reference sequence) yields SGHNT for CDR1 and YYREEE for CDR2.